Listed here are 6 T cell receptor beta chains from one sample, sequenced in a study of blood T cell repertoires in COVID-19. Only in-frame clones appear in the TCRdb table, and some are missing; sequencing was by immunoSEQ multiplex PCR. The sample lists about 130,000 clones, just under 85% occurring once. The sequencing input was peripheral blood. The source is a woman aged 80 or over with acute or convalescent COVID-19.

The CDR3 reads CASSFKPPYDTGELFF. The CDR3, as DNA: TGTGCCAGCAGCTTTAAGCCCCCCTACGACACCGGGGAGCTGTTTTTT. V is TRBV7-9 and J is TRBJ2-2; D uncertain. Germline loops: CDR1 SEHNR, CDR2 FQNEAQ (reference sequence). Trimming took 3 bases from V and 3 from J, leaving 14 bases between them. CDR3 size: 16 residues.

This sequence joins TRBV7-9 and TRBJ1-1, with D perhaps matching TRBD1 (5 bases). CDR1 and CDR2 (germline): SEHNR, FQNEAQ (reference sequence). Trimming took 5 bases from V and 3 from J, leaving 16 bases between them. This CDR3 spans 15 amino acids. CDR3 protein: CASSRTGPGDTEAFF. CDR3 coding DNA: TGTGCCAGCAGCCGAACTGGCCCGGGGGACACTGAAGCTTTCTTT.

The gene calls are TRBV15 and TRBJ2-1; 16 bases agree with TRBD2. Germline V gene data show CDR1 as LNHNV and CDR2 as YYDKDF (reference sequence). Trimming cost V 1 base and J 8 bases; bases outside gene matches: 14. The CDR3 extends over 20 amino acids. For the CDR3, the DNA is TGTGCCACCAGCAGAGGGCTGACAGGGACTAGCGGGGGGGCCAGCGATGAGCAGTTCTTC. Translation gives CATSRGLTGTSGGASDEQFF.

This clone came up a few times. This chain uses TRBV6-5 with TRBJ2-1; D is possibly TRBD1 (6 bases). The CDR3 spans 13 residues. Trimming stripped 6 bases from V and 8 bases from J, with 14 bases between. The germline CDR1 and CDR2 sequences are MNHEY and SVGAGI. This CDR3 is CASSSQGSHEQFF. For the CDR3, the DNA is TGTGCCAGCAGCTCGCAGGGGTCGCATGAGCAGTTCTTC.

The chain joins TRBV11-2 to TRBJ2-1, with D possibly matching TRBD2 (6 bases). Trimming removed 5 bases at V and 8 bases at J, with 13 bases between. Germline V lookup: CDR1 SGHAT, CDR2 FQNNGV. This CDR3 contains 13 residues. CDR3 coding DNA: TGTGCCAGCAGCCCGGACTCGGGGGATGAGCAGTTCTTC. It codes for CASSPDSGDEQFF.

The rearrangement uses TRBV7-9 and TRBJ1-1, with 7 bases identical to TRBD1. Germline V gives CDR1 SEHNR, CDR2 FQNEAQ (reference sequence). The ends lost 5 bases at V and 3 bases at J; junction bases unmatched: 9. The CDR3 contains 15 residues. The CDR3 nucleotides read TGTGCCAGCAGCCCAGACCTTACAGGGGACACTGAAGCTTTCTTT. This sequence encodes CASSPDLTGDTEAFF.